The clone carrying this T cell receptor (beta chain) came up a few times. Its antigen is undetermined. Between the trimmed V and J ends, which lost 4 bases and 2 bases, there was a span of 16 bases. From germline, CDR1 is SGHRS and CDR2 YFSETQ. The length of the CDR3 is 15 residues. This specimen comes from a study of T-cell memory formation after mild COVID-19. Study at large: Largely, TCR clusters stayed within a single donor. Study-level results: Mostly located in CM and EM were contracting CD4+ clones, with contracting CD8+ clones located in EMRA. There was no confirmation that second-wave clones peaking on day 37 were SARS-CoV-2 specific.

From 5'RACE with constant-segment primers came TCR alpha and TCR beta cDNA libraries that carried sample barcodes and UMIs. MiXCR, run by TCRdb on the 5' RACE reads, gives a single entry per CDR3 protein. Found here are about 200,000 distinct CDR3 sequences, about a sixth of them singletons; the top ten hold around 2%. The sequence came from an adult woman who had mild COVID-19 (a few samples of this study predate the infection). Cell type and time point are not known. The sequenced sample was PBMCs or a T cell subset sorted from them (not recorded which). The rearrangement joins TRBV5-1 to TRBJ2-7, with a weak D call TRBD2 (7 bases). The CDR3 loop reads CASSLSSGGPYEQYF. In DNA, the CDR3 is TGCGCCAGCAGCCTCTCGTCCGGGGGGCCCTACGAGCAGTACTTC.